This TCR beta chain was recorded in a study of blood T cells in healthy people across ages. Across the whole study: Capturing about one barcoded beta molecule per two T cells was achieved by template switching.

Concerning this clonotype itself: Its cognate antigen is unknown.

Germline V gives CDR1 MDHEN, CDR2 SYDVKM. Trimming cost V 1 base and J 10 bases, with 7 bases left between them. This CDR3 has 11 amino acids. The study, taken as a whole, reports: Percentage of naive T cells showed a strong correlation with TCR beta diversity.

The second PCR ran 7 to 11 cycles with a sample-barcoded 5' primer and J-beta primers. Each CDR3 protein is one row after TCRdb ran MiXCR on the 5' RACE reads. The table lists fewer than 1.5 million distinct CDR3 sequences, 35% to 45% of them singletons. Sequencing input: blood. The chain has TRBV28 and TRBJ1-2; D ambiguous. The origin of this receptor is a woman younger than 30 in good health. In DNA, the CDR3 is TGTGCCAGCAGTTTATTGGCTATCTACACCTTC. Translation gives CASSLLAIYTF.